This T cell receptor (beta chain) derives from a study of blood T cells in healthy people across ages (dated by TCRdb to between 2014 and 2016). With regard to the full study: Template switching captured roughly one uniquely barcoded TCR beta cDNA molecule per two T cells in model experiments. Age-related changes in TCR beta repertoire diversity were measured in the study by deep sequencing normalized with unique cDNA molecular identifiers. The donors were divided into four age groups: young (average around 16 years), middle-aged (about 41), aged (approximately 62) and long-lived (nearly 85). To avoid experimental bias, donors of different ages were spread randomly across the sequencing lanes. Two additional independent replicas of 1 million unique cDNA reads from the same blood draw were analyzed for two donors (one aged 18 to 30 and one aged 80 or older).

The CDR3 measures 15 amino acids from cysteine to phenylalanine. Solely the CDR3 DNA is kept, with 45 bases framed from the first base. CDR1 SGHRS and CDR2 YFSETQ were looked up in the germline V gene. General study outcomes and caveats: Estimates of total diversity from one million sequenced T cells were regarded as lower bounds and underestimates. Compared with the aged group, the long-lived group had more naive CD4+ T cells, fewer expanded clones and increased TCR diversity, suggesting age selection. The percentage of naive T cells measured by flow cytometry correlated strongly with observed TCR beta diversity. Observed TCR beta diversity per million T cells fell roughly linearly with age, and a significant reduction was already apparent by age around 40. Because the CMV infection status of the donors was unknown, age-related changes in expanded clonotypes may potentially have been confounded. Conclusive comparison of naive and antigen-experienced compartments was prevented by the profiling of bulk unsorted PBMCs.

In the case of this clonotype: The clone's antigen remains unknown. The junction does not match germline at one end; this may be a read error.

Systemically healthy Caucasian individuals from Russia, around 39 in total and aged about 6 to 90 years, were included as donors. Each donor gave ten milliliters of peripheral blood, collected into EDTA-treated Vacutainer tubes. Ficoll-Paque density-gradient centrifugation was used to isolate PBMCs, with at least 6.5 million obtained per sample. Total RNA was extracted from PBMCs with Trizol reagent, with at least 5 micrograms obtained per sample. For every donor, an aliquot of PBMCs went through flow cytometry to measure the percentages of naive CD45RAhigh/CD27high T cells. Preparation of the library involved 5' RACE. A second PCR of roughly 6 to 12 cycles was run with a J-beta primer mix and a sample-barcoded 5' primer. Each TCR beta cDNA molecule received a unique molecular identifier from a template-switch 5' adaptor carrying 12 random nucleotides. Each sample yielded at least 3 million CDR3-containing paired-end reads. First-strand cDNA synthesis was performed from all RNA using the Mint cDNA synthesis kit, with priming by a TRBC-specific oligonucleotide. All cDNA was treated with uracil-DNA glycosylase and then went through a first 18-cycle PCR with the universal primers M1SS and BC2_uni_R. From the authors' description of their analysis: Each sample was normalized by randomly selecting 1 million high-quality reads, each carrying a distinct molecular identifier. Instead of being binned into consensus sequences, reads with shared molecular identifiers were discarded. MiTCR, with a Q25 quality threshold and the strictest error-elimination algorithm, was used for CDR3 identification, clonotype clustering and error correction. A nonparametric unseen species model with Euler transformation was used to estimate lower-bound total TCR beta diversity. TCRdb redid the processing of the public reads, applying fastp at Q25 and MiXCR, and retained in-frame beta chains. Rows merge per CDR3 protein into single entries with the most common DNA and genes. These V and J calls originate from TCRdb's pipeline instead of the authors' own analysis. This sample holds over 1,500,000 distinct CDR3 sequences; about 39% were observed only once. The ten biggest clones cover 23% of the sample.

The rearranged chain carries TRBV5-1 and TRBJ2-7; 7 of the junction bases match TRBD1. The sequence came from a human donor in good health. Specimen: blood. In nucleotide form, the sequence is TGCGCCAGCGCCCTGGTTTCGGGACAGCCCTACGAGCAGTACTTT. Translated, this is CASALVSGQPYEQYF. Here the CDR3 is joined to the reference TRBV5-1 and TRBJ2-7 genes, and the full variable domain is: KAGVTQTPRYLIKTRGQQVTLSCSPISGHRSVSWYQQTPGQGLQFLFEYFSETQRNKGNFPGRFSGRQFSNSRSEMNVSTLELGDSALYLCASALVSGQPYEQYFGPGTRLTVT.